Listed here is a single T cell receptor beta chain. Its specificity is unknown. Per germline, CDR1 MDHEN and CDR2 SYDVKM. The V end was cut by 7 bases, the J end by 5 bases, with 15 bases between. The CDR3 runs to 13 residues. The template was genomic DNA from peripheral blood, not RNA. The data were taken from a study of T cell repertoires in aging, cancer and after chemotherapy. Study details: Donor ages fell into six groups from 30 or younger up to 70 or older. Repeat sampling of healthy donors over several months to years showed clear clonal overlap.

Study conclusions and caveats: Age-matched healthy donors had significantly more diverse, less clonal blood TCR repertoires than untreated cancer patients. Loss of evenness, beyond lost richness, contributed to age-related TCR diversity decline in cancer patients.

A mixed TRB-A/B primer pool amplified rearranged TRB by multiplex touch-down PCR. MiXCR, applied by TCRdb to the multiplex PCR reads, yields one record per CDR3 protein. The sample yields 10,000 or so distinct CDR3 sequences, 25% to 30% seen once. The V gene is TRBV28, the J gene TRBJ2-7; D might be TRBD2 (7 bases). This TCR was recovered from a human donor in good health. The sample comprised blood. CDR3 protein: CASNRGRADEQYF. The CDR3 nucleotides read TGTGCCAGCAATAGGGGGAGGGCTGACGAGCAGTACTTC.